This is a list of T cell receptor beta chains from one sample in a study of siplizumab effects on memory and regulatory T cells. The table came from immunoSEQ multiplex PCR; TCRdb's copy has only in-frame clones and leaves some out. The sample carries roughly 120,000 clones, approximately 94% recorded once. Material for sequencing was non-Treg CD4+ T cells sorted from blood. These receptors were obtained from a human donor in good health. The CDR3 runs from the conserved cysteine through the conserved F or W. The order of the fields is V gene, J gene, D gene, clone size, CDR3 DNA, CDR3 protein. The D gene is left open where the match is weak. Clone size is stated in some rows and not others, as once, few, many or a class when expanded.

TRBV6-5	TRBJ2-7	NA	NA	TGTGCCAGCAGGGCGGATGGCGAGCAGTACTTC	CASRADGEQYF
TRBV6-1	TRBJ2-7	NA	NA	TGTGCCAGCAGTGTGGACAGATCCTACGAGCAGTACTTC	CASSVDRSYEQYF
TRBV6-5	TRBJ2-7	NA	NA	TGTGCCAGCAGTCTCGCGAGAGGGACCTACGAGCAGTACTTC	CASSLARGTYEQYF
TRBV19	TRBJ1-1	NA	NA	TGTGCCAGTAGAAAAATGGTTGGGGTGAACACTGAAGCTTTCTTT	CASRKMVGVNTEAFF
TRBV10-3	TRBJ2-1	TRBD2	NA	TGTGCCATCAGGCCTAGCGGGAGATATGAGCAGTTCTTC	CAIRPSGRYEQFF
TRBV7-9	TRBJ1-1	NA	NA	TGTGCCAGCAGGCTAGGGGCGGGGGCTAACACTGAAGCTTTCTTT	CASRLGAGANTEAFF
TRBV18	TRBJ1-2	NA	NA	TGTGCCAGCTCACCTTCCCAAGAGTTGTATGGCTACACCTTC	CASSPSQELYGYTF
TRBV5-4	TRBJ2-2	TRBD1	few	TGTGCCAGCAGAAAGGACAGGGGCACCGGGGAGCTGTTTTTT	CASRKDRGTGELFF
TRBV4-1	TRBJ2-3	TRBD1	NA	TGCGCCAGCAGCCCAAGTCAAGGGGGCAAGCGCACAGATACGCAGTATTTT	CASSPSQGGKRTDTQYF
TRBV15	TRBJ1-5	NA	NA	TGTGCCACCAGCGCCCTAGGGAAAGGGGGTAGCAATCAGCCCCAGCATTTT	CATSALGKGGSNQPQHF
TRBV2	TRBJ1-1	NA	NA	TGTGCCAGCAGTGAGGGGGGCGGGGAGGCAGCTTTCTTT	CASSEGGGEAAFF
TRBV6-1	TRBJ1-2	NA	NA	TGTGCCAGCAGTGAAGCTTACAGGGAGGGCGGCTACACCTTC	CASSEAYREGGYTF
TRBV5-1	TRBJ2-1	NA	NA	TGCGCCAGCAGCTTGCCAGGGAAGAGTGCTGAGCAGTTCTTC	CASSLPGKSAEQFF
TRBV5-1	TRBJ1-4	TRBD1	NA	TGCGCCAGCAGCTTCGGGACAGGGAATGAAAAACTGTTTTTT	CASSFGTGNEKLFF
TRBV29-1	TRBJ1-5	TRBD1	NA	TGCAGCGTTGAAGGCCTAGTGGGACAGGGGTCGAATCAGCCCCAGCATTTT	CSVEGLVGQGSNQPQHF